This T cell receptor beta chain appears in the sequencing data of a study of cytomegalovirus exposure and HLA in healthy donors. In the study overall: From about 180 million T cells, an earlier analysis saw 120 million or so unique TCR beta sequences.

Study-wide points: Judged likely to be a sequencing artifact was a cluster of highly shared sequence variants. The productive fraction for most TCR beta V segments was about 87% or about 30% in an earlier analysis.

The V segment lost 5 bases and the J segment 3 bases; nucleotides outside the gene matches: 3. Germline CDR1 is SGHTA and CDR2 is FQGNSA. This CDR3 has 15 amino acids. Amplification used 60 Vbeta primers and 13 Jbeta primers. TCRdb keeps only in-frame clones here, not all; method: immunoSEQ multiplex PCR. This sample has about 200,000 clones, with over 65% found just once. Points on this clone: Its antigen is not known.

This receptor was obtained from a woman aged 30 to 39 in good health and CMV-seronegative. The V gene is TRBV7-2, the J gene TRBJ1-6; 8 bases map to TRBD1. The sample consisted of PBMCs. CDR3 bases: TGTGCCAGCAGCCCTACAGGGGGCTATAATTCACCCCTCCACTTT. Translating gives CASSPTGGYNSPLHF.